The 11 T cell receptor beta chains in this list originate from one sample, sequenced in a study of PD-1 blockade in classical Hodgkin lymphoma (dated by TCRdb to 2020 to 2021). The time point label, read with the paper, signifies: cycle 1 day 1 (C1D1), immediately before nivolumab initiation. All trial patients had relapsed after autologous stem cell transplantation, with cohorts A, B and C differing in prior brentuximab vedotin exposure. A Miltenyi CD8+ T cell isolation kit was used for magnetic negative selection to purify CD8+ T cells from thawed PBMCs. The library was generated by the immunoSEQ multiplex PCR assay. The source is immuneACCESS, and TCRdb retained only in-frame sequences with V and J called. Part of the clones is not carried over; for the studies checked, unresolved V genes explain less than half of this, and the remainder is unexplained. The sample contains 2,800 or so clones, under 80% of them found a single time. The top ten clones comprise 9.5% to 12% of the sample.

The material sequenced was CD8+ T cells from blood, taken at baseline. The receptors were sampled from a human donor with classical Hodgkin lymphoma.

CDR3 sequence (DNA): TGCGCCAGCAGCCAAGAACCAGGGCGGGGATCCTACGAGCAGTACTTC. It is translated as CASSQEPGRGSYEQYF. The J gene is TRBJ2-7, the V gene TRBV4-1; D is perhaps TRBD2 (6 bases). V lost 0 bases to trimming and J lost 1 base, with 13 bases between them. CDR1 is MGHRA, CDR2 YSYEKL, per germline. There are 16 residues in the CDR3.

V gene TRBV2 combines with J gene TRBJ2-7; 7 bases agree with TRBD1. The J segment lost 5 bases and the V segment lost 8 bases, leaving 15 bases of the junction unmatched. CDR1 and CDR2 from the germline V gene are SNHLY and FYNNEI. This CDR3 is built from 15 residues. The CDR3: CASATGTDNLDEQYF. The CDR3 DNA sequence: TGTGCCAGCGCTACCGGGACAGATAATCTCGACGAGCAGTACTTC.

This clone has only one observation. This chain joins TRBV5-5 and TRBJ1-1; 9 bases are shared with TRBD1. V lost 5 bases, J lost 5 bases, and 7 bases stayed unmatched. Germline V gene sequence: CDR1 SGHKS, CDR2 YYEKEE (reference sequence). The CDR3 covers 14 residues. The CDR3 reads CASRYDRGRTEAFF. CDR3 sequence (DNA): TGTGCCAGCAGATATGACAGGGGGAGGACTGAAGCTTTCTTT.

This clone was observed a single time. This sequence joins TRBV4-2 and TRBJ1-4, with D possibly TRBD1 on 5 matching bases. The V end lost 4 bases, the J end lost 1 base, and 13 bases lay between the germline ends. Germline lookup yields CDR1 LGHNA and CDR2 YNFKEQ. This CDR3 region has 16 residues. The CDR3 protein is CASSLGRQGTNEKLFF. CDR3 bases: TGTGCCAGCAGCCTAGGCCGCCAGGGAACTAATGAAAAACTGTTTTTT.

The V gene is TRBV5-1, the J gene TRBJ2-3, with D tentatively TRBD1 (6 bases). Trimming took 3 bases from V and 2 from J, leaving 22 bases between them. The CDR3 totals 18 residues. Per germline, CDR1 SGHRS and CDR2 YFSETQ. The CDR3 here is CASSSLPNDRFFTDTQYF. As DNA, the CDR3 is TGCGCCAGCAGCTCGTTACCTAATGACAGGTTTTTCACAGATACGCAGTATTTT.

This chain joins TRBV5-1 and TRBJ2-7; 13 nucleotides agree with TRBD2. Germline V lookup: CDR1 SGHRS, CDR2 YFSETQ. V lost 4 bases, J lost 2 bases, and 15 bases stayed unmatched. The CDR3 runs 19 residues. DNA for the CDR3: TGCGCCAGCAGCCCACCCGGACTAGCGGGAGAGATTGCTCCCTACGAGCAGTACTTC. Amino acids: CASSPPGLAGEIAPYEQYF.

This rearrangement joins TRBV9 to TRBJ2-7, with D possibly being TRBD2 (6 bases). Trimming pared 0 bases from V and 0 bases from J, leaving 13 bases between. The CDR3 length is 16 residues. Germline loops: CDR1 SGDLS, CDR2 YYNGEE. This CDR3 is CASSVEGTGSSYEQYF. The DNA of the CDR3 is TGTGCCAGCAGCGTAGAAGGGACTGGGAGCTCCTACGAGCAGTACTTC.

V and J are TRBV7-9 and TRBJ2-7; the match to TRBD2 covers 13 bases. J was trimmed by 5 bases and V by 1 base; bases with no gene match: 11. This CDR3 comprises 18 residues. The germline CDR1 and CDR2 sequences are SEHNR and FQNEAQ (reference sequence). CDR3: CASSLVPGRLAGGHEQYF. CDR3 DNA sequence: TGTGCCAGCAGCTTAGTCCCAGGACGACTAGCGGGAGGCCACGAGCAGTACTTC.

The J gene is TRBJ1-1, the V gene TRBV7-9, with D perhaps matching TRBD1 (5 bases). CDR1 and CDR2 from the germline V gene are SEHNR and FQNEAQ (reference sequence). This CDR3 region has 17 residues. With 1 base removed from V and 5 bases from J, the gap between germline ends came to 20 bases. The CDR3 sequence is CASSLVGSGTIWTEAFF. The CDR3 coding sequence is TGTGCCAGCAGCTTAGTCGGCAGTGGGACGATATGGACTGAAGCTTTCTTT.

CDR3 DNA: TGTGCCAGCAGCTTGGGGACCGAAAACGAGCAGTACTTC. It codes for CASSLGTENEQYF. The V and J genes are TRBV5-4 and TRBJ2-7; D is undetermined. Per germline, CDR1 SGHNT and CDR2 YYREEE (reference sequence). The CDR3 runs 13 residues. V was trimmed by 0 bases and J by 5 bases, leaving 9 bases between them.

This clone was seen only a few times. The CDR3 protein is CASSQDSGGQPQHF. The CDR3 region has the DNA TGCGCCAGCAGCCAAGATTCGGGGGGACAGCCCCAGCATTTT. This chain links TRBV4-1 with TRBJ1-5; possibly TRBD1 for D (5 bases). From germline, CDR1 is MGHRA and CDR2 YSYEKL. The CDR3 extends over 14 amino acids. The V end lost 0 bases, the J end lost 7 bases, and 10 bases lay between the germline ends.